Listed here are 30 T cell receptor beta chains from one sample, sequenced in a study of chemoradiotherapy in HPV16-positive cancers. Using immunoSEQ multiplex PCR, the repertoire was profiled, and TCRdb retains in-frame clones only, with some absent. The sample lists around 40,000 clones, about 77% occurring once. This sample comprised blood, obtained from a patient who underwent chemoradiotherapy. The receptors here all came from a human donor with HPV-associated anogenital cancer.

The chain is built from TRBV27 and TRBJ1-6; D remains unclear. The V end lost 5 bases, the J end lost 0 bases, and 14 bases lay between the germline ends. CDR3 size: 17 residues. Germline CDR1 MNHEY, CDR2 SMNVEV (reference sequence). The CDR3 sequence: CASSPGLLSSYNSPLHF. CDR3 bases: TGTGCCAGCAGTCCCGGACTCTTAAGCTCCTATAATTCACCCCTCCACTTT.

This chain connects TRBV29-1 to TRBJ1-2; 12 bases are shared with TRBD1. CDR1 is SQVTM and CDR2 is ANQGSEA in the germline V gene. Trimming removed 4 bases from V and 6 bases from J; junction bases left unmatched: 9. The CDR3 totals 15 residues. The CDR3 is CSVAKTGTGGDGYTF. CDR3 in DNA: TGCAGCGTTGCTAAAACCGGGACAGGGGGCGATGGCTACACCTTC.

In its sample, this clone was seen a few times. V usage is TRBV19 and J usage is TRBJ2-7, with TRBD2 identical over 7 bases. V dropped 6 bases and J dropped 2; count of bases not matched to a gene: 10. This CDR3 contains 15 residues. The V gene's germline CDR1 is LNHDA and CDR2 SQIVND (reference sequence). The CDR3 is CASRSPAGDPYEQYF. CDR3 sequence (DNA): TGTGCCAGTAGATCCCCCGCGGGGGACCCCTACGAGCAGTACTTC.

This rearrangement joins TRBV27 to TRBJ2-2; 9 bases line up with TRBD1. The junction had 5 bases not matched to a gene; V was cut back by 7 bases and J by 5 bases. CDR1 and CDR2 (germline): MNHEY, SMNVEV (reference sequence). The CDR3 consists of 14 residues. The CDR3: CASTGTGRTGELFF. The CDR3 bases are TGTGCCAGCACCGGGACAGGGAGGACCGGGGAGCTGTTTTTT.

This chain joins TRBV10-3 and TRBJ2-3, with 12 bases identical to TRBD2. V shed 0 bases and J 3 bases; nucleotides not matched to a gene: 4. This CDR3 is built from 17 residues. Per the germline V gene, CDR1 is ENHRY and CDR2 is SYGVKD. As DNA, the CDR3 is TGTGCCATCAGTGAGTCGTCTAGCGGGGGGGGAACAGATACGCAGTATTTT. This encodes CAISESSSGGGTDTQYF.

In its sample, this clone was seen a few times. The chain couples TRBV18 to TRBJ2-2, with 15 positions matching TRBD2. Germline CDR1 KGHSH, CDR2 LQKENI. The CDR3 is 19 residues long. With 4 bases clipped from V and 0 bases from J, the junction kept 6 bases outside the gene matches. The CDR3 DNA sequence: TGTGCCAGCTCACGGACTAGCGGGGGGGCTCCTGCGAACACCGGGGAGCTGTTTTTT. Residues: CASSRTSGGAPANTGELFF.

This clone was recorded once. This chain links TRBV7-7 with TRBJ2-5; tentative D call: TRBD2 (6 bases). Germline V gene sequence: CDR1 SSHAT, CDR2 FNYEAQ (reference sequence). The CDR3 spans 15 residues. V was shortened by 4 bases and J by 4 bases, with 16 bases between the two germline ends. The CDR3 DNA reads TGTGCCAGCAGCTATGACGTGGGGGGACGAGAGACCCAGTACTTC. The encoded protein is CASSYDVGGRETQYF.

The V gene is TRBV5-1, the J gene TRBJ2-3, with D tentatively TRBD2 (5 bases). CDR3 length: 17 amino acids. Germline assignment: CDR1 SGHRS and CDR2 YFSETQ. V gave up 0 bases and J gave up 2 bases, with 16 bases separating them. CDR3 sequence (DNA): TGCGCCAGCAGCTTGGGGGCGACGGGGTCAATCACAGATACGCAGTATTTT. Translating gives CASSLGATGSITDTQYF.

A single count supports this clone. CDR3 nucleotide sequence: TGTGCCAGCAGCCTCCGGGCCGGGACAGGGTCCGGCACAGATACGCAGTATTTT. It translates to CASSLRAGTGSGTDTQYF. The chain couples TRBV7-2 to TRBJ2-3; 9 positions match TRBD1. Germline trimming cut 5 bases from V and 1 base from J; bases unmatched to any gene: 13. This CDR3 contains 18 residues. Germline CDR1 and CDR2: SGHTA and FQGNSA.

The V call is TRBV29-1, the J call TRBJ2-1, with 7 nucleotides matching TRBD1. J was trimmed by 7 bases and V by 6 bases; bases with no gene match: 9. Germline CDR1 reads SQVTM; CDR2 reads ANQGSEA. The CDR3 has 13 residues. CDR3 coding DNA: TGCAGCGTCTGGCCAGGGGGTAGTAATGAGCAGTTCTTC. Translation gives CSVWPGGSNEQFF.

The chain combines TRBV7-9 with TRBJ1-1; weak D call: TRBD1 (5 bases). CDR3 size: 13 residues. Trimming took off 2 bases at V and 4 bases at J, with 8 bases between the two ends. Germline V gene lookup returns CDR1 SEHNR and CDR2 FQNEAQ (reference sequence). CDR3 sequence: CASSLRGGTEAFF. In nucleotides, the CDR3 is TGTGCCAGCAGCTTAAGGGGAGGCACTGAAGCTTTCTTT.

The chain combines TRBV19 with TRBJ2-2; D remains unclear. Germline values: CDR1 LNHDA, CDR2 SQIVND (reference sequence). The CDR3 sequence is 13 residues long. Deletions cut 2 bases from V and 7 bases from J, with 8 bases between. CDR3: CASSIIEVGELFF. CDR3 coding DNA: TGTGCCAGTAGTATAATTGAGGTCGGGGAGCTGTTTTTT.

V gene TRBV4-3 combines with J gene TRBJ2-3, with a weak D call TRBD2 (5 bases). CDR3 size: 16 residues. V dropped 0 bases and J dropped 0 bases, with 10 bases sitting between them. CDR1 and CDR2 (germline): LGHNA, YSLEER. The CDR3 DNA is TGCGCCAGCAGCCAAGAGTTCAGGACTAGCACAGATACGCAGTATTTT. Translation gives CASSQEFRTSTDTQYF.

This clone showed up just once. V and J are TRBV7-9 and TRBJ2-3; D is perhaps TRBD1 or TRBD2 (5 bases each). Trimming left V 5 bases short and J 6 bases short, with 18 bases between. Germline assignment: CDR1 SEHNR and CDR2 FQNEAQ (reference sequence). The CDR3 has 15 residues. The CDR3 reads CASSTRDPRWDTQYF. The CDR3 DNA follows: TGTGCCAGCAGCACCCGGGACCCCCGGTGGGATACGCAGTATTTT.

The V call is TRBV7-3, the J call TRBJ2-2, with 8 bases that match TRBD2. Trimming cost V 5 bases and J 0 bases; bases outside gene matches: 5. Germline V gene data show CDR1 as SGHTA and CDR2 as FQGTGA. This CDR3 is 16 amino acids long. The CDR3 sequence is CASSTQAGANTGELFF. The CDR3 coding sequence is TGTGCCAGCAGCACCCAAGCGGGGGCGAACACCGGGGAGCTGTTTTTT. Filled out from reference TRBV7-3 and TRBJ2-2, the complete variable domain reads GAGVSQTPSNKVTEKGKYVELRCDPISGHTALYWYRQSLGQGPEFLIYFQGTGAADDSGLPNDRFFAVRPEGSVSTLKIQRTERGDSAVYLCASSTQAGANTGELFFGEGSRLTVL.

The genes are TRBV7-2 and TRBJ2-2; weak D call: TRBD2 (7 bases). This CDR3 has 17 residues. Germline assignment: CDR1 SGHTA and CDR2 FQGNSA. V lost 6 bases and J 1 base, leaving 18 bases between the germline ends. The CDR3 DNA sequence: TGTGCCAGCAGACAGCGGGCGGGGGCCTTGAACACCGGGGAGCTGTTTTTT. This translates into CASRQRAGALNTGELFF.

The chain carries TRBV7-8 and TRBJ2-3; 10 bases are a match to TRBD2. There are 15 residues in the CDR3. Germline V CDR1 and CDR2: SGHVS, FQNEAQ. Germline trimming cut 5 bases from V and 2 bases from J; bases unmatched to any gene: 4. CDR3 bases: TGTGCCAGCAGCCTACTAGCGGGGCTCACAGATACGCAGTATTTT. Translating gives CASSLLAGLTDTQYF.

The chain recombines TRBV7-3 with TRBJ2-7; perhaps TRBD1 as D (6 bases). Germline V lookup: CDR1 SGHTA, CDR2 FQGTGA. CDR3 length: 14 amino acids. The ends were cut back, 3 bases at V and 3 bases at J, with 12 bases in the middle. The CDR3 here is CASSLTQGRYEQYF. Written as DNA, the CDR3 is TGTGCCAGCAGCTTGACACAGGGCCGCTACGAGCAGTACTTC.

V usage is TRBV15 and J usage is TRBJ1-1; D gene uncertain. The CDR3 contains 14 residues. V lost 0 bases to trimming and J lost 5 bases, with 10 bases between them. Germline V CDR1 and CDR2: LNHNV, YYDKDF (reference sequence). The CDR3 protein is CATSRDLPGTEAFF. In nucleotides, the CDR3 is TGTGCCACCAGCAGAGATCTCCCCGGGACTGAAGCTTTCTTT.

The genes are TRBV5-6 and TRBJ2-3; D unclear. Trimming cost V 0 bases and J 5 bases, with 16 bases left between them. There are 16 residues in the CDR3. Germline CDR1 is SGHDT and CDR2 is YYEEEE. The CDR3 region has the DNA TGTGCCAGCAGCTTGGGGGTAGGCAACGTTTTAGATACGCAGTATTTT. Translated, it gives CASSLGVGNVLDTQYF.

The chain joins TRBV7-8 to TRBJ1-6; D remains unclear. The germline gives CDR1 SGHVS, CDR2 FQNEAQ. This CDR3 spans 15 amino acids. V lost 1 base and J 7 bases, leaving 11 bases between the germline ends. The CDR3 bases are TGTGCCAGCAGCTTAGTTTCCGTTGACAATTCACCCCTCCACTTT. It is translated as CASSLVSVDNSPLHF.

This clone has a handful of counts. The J gene is TRBJ1-1, the V gene TRBV11-2; D gene uncertain. The V gene lost 6 bases and the J gene lost 1 base, with 15 bases spanning the gap. CDR3 size: 15 residues. Germline V gene sequence: CDR1 SGHAT, CDR2 FQNNGV. The CDR3 here is CASRPLTRRNTEAFF. CDR3 DNA: TGTGCCAGCAGGCCGTTGACAAGAAGGAACACTGAAGCTTTCTTT.

The chain combines TRBV6-5 with TRBJ1-2; 11 positions agree with TRBD1. The CDR3 is made up of 13 amino acids. Germline V CDR1 and CDR2: MNHEY, SVGAGI. The CDR3 reads CPQGGTGGPGYTF. The CDR3 coding sequence is TGTCCCCAGGGTGGGACAGGGGGACCTGGCTACACCTTC.

J is TRBJ1-6 and V is TRBV19; D not certain. The CDR3 contains 15 residues. Germline V CDR1 and CDR2: LNHDA, SQIVND (reference sequence). The V gene lost 4 bases and the J gene lost 7 bases, with 14 bases spanning the gap. CDR3 region: CASSNRRQRNSPLHF. The DNA for the CDR3 is TGTGCCAGTAGTAATCGTAGGCAGAGGAATTCACCCCTCCACTTT.

This sequence joins TRBV7-3 and TRBJ1-3; maybe TRBD1 (6 bases). The V gene lost 0 bases and the J gene lost 0 bases, with 6 bases spanning the gap. Germline lookup yields CDR1 SGHTA and CDR2 FQGTGA. The CDR3 loop spans 15 amino acids. The CDR3, as DNA: TGTGCCAGCAGCTTAACAGGGGGCTCTGGAAACACCATATATTTT. This sequence encodes CASSLTGGSGNTIYF.

This chain links TRBV27 with TRBJ2-7; 8 nucleotides agree with TRBD1. Germline V gene data show CDR1 as MNHEY and CDR2 as SMNVEV (reference sequence). Trimming at V came to 2 bases and at J to 2 bases, leaving 23 bases not matched to a gene. CDR3 length: 21 amino acids. As DNA, the CDR3 is TGTGCCAGCAGTTTAAGGGACCCCCTTGCAGGGGGCCCTACCCTTACCTACGAGCAGTACTTC. Amino acid sequence: CASSLRDPLAGGPTLTYEQYF.

V usage is TRBV7-3 and J usage is TRBJ2-1; TRBD2 matches at 7 bases. CDR1 and CDR2 (germline): SGHTA, FQGTGA. This CDR3 has 14 amino acids. With 5 bases clipped from V and 2 bases from J, the junction kept 3 bases outside the gene matches. Here the CDR3 reads CASSPGGTYNEQFF. The CDR3 nucleotides are TGTGCCAGCAGCCCCGGGGGGACCTACAATGAGCAGTTCTTC.

The chain links TRBV19 to TRBJ1-1; TRBD1 agrees at 9 bases. Trimming at V came to 7 bases and at J to 3 bases, leaving 9 bases not matched to a gene. This CDR3 spans 15 amino acids. Germline V gene lookup returns CDR1 LNHDA and CDR2 SQIVND (reference sequence). This CDR3 reads CASTRTGVDDTEAFF. The DNA of the CDR3 is TGTGCCAGTACCCGGACAGGGGTGGATGACACTGAAGCTTTCTTT.

This chain connects TRBV5-6 to TRBJ1-2, with D unresolved. CDR1 and CDR2 (germline): SGHDT, YYEEEE. CDR3 length: 13 residues. Between the trimmed V and J ends, which lost 4 bases and 6 bases, there was a span of 13 bases. CDR3 DNA sequence: TGTGCCAGCAGCCCTGTGAGAGTTGATGGCTACACCTTC. It codes for CASSPVRVDGYTF.

This clone showed up just once. V usage is TRBV19 and J usage is TRBJ2-7, with D tentatively TRBD2 (6 bases). The CDR3 runs to 14 residues. Trimming took off 4 bases at V and 6 bases at J, with 16 bases between the two ends. Germline assignment: CDR1 LNHDA and CDR2 SQIVND (reference sequence). CDR3 sequence: CASSRTSAGLEQYF. The CDR3 region has the DNA TGTGCCAGTAGTAGGACCTCGGCGGGACTCGAGCAGTACTTC.